Listed here is a single TCR beta chain. Original data processing: Reference gene primers were amplified, and this amplification served to estimate nucleated cell counts. Clones were read by immunoSEQ multiplex PCR, and TCRdb kept only the in-frame ones, dropping some. V, J and clone size were drawn from that table, and D and trimming were deduced from the DNA. The profile shows more than 130,000 clones, under 90% of them singletons. Germline V gives CDR1 MNHNY, CDR2 SVGAGI (reference sequence). CDR3 length equals 16 residues. V was clipped by 5 bases and J by 7 bases; unmatched bases: 8. These data are taken from a study of blood T cell repertoires in COVID-19.

The chain is built from TRBV6-6 and TRBJ2-1; the match to TRBD2 covers 13 bases. Sequences were obtained from peripheral blood. The clonotype was recovered from a woman older than 75 in a cohort sampled during active or convalescent COVID-19. Here the CDR3 DNA reads TGTGCCAGCAGTACTCTACTAGCGGGGGGGCCGAATGAGCAGTTCTTC. Encoded protein: CASSTLLAGGPNEQFF.